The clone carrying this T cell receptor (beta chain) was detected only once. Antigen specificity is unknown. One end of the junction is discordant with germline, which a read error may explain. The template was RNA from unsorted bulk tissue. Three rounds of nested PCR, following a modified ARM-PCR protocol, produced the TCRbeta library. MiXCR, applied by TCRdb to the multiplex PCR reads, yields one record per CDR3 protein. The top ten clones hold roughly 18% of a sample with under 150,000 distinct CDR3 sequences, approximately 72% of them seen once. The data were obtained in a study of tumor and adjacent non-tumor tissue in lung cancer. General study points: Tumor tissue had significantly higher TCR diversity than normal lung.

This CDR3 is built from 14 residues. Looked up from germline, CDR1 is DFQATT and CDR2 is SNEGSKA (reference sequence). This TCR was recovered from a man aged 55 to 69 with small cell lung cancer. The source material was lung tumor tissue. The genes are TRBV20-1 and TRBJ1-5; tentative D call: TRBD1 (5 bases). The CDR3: CSASEGFNNQPRHF. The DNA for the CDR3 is TGCAGTGCTAGCGAGGGGTTTAACAATCAGCCCCGGCATTTT.